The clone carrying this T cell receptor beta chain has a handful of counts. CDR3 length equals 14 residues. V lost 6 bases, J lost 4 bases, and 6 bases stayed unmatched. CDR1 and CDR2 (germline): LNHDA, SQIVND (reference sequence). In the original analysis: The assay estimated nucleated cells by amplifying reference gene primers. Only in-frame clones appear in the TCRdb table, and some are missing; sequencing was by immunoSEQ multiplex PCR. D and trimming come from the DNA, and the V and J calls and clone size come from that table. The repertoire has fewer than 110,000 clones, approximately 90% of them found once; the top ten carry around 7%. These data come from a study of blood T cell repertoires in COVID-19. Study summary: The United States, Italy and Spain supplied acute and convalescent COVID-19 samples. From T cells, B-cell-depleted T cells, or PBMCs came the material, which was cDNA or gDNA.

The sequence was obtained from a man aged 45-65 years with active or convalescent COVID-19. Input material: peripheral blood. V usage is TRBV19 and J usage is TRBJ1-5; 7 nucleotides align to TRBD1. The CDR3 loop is CASRRGQGNQPQHF. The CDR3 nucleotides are TGTGCCAGTAGAAGGGGGCAGGGAAATCAGCCCCAGCATTTT.